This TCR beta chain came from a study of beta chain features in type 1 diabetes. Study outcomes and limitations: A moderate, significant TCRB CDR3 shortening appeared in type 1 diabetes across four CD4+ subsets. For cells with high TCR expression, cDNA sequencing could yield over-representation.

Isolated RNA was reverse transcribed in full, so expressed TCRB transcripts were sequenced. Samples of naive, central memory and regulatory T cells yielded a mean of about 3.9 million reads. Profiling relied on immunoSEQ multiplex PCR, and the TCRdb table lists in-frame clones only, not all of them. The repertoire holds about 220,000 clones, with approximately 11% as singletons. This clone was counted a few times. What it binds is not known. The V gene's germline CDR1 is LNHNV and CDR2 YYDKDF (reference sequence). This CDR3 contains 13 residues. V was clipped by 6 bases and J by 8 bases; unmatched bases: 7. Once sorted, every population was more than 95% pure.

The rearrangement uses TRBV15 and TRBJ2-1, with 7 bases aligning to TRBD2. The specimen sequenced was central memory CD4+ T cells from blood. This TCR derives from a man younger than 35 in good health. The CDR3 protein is CATRGPGRDEQFF. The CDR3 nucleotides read TGTGCCACCAGGGGTCCAGGGAGGGATGAGCAGTTCTTC.